Listed below are T cell receptor beta chains from one sample, sequenced in a study of tumor-infiltrating lymphocytes in primary liver carcinoma. TCRdb redid the calling of the multiplex PCR reads with MiXCR, one entry per CDR3 protein. Seen here are 95,000 to 100,000 distinct CDR3 sequences, under 70% observed once, and the top ten hold about 12%. Sequencing was performed on liver tumor tissue from sampling region 2. The source of these receptors is a woman in her sixties or seventies with primary liver carcinoma and hepatitis B virus infection. The CDR3 runs from the conserved cysteine through the conserved F or W. The D gene is left open where the match is weak. Expanded clones get a size class; other rows say once, few or many, or leave the size out.

V gene: TRBV11-2; J gene: TRBJ2-3; clone size: medium-sized; D gene: -; CDR3 DNA: TGTGCCAGCAGCTTAGCTCCGTTCACAGATACGCAGTATTTT; CDR3 protein: CASSLAPFTDTQYF
V gene: TRBV12-3/TRBV12-4; J gene: TRBJ1-4; clone size: many; D gene: TRBD1; CDR3 DNA: TGTGCCAGCAGTTTGACTACAGGGGGCACTAATGAAAAACTGTTTTTT; CDR3 protein: CASSLTTGGTNEKLFF
V gene: TRBV11-2; J gene: TRBJ2-1; clone size: -; D gene: -; CDR3 DNA: TGTGCCAGCTTGGAAACCGGGACGGGAGAGCAGTTCTTC; CDR3 protein: CASLETGTGEQFF
V gene: TRBV6-6; J gene: TRBJ1-5; clone size: many; D gene: -; CDR3 DNA: TGTGCCAGCAGTTACTCCTTTGGGGGAGAGCCCCAGCATTTT; CDR3 protein: CASSYSFGGEPQHF
V gene: TRBV11-2; J gene: TRBJ2-1; clone size: -; D gene: TRBD2; CDR3 DNA: TGTGCCAGCAGCTTAGGTCTGGTTTCGGGAGGACCGAATGAGCAGTTCTTC; CDR3 protein: CASSLGLVSGGPNEQFF
V gene: TRBV20-1; J gene: TRBJ2-7; clone size: -; D gene: -; CDR3 DNA: TGCAGTGTCCCGACGGACTCCTATGAGCAGTACTTC; CDR3 protein: CSVPTDSYEQYF
V gene: TRBV11-2; J gene: TRBJ2-1; clone size: -; D gene: -; CDR3 DNA: TGTGCCAGCAGTCCCGACTCGAGGTACAGTGAGCAGTTCTTC; CDR3 protein: CASSPDSRYSEQFF
V gene: TRBV30; J gene: TRBJ2-5; clone size: -; D gene: -; CDR3 DNA: TGTGCATGGAGTGGGATTACCCGGGAGATCCAGTACTTC; CDR3 protein: CAWSGITREIQYF
V gene: TRBV10-3; J gene: TRBJ2-1; clone size: -; D gene: TRBD2; CDR3 DNA: TGTGCCATCAGTGAGGGTAGCGGGAGCAGTGATAACGAGCACTTCTTC; CDR3 protein: CAISEGSGSSDNEHFF
V gene: TRBV28; J gene: TRBJ2-7; clone size: many; D gene: -; CDR3 DNA: TGTGCCAGCAGTTTATGGGACAACCCGACCTACGAGCAGTACTTC; CDR3 protein: CASSLWDNPTYEQYF
V gene: TRBV11-2; J gene: TRBJ1-1; clone size: -; D gene: -; CDR3 DNA: TGTGCCAGCAGCCTCGGGCCGAACACTGAACCTTACTTT; CDR3 protein: CASSLGPNTEPYF
V gene: TRBV5-4; J gene: TRBJ2-2; clone size: -; D gene: -; CDR3 DNA: TGTGCCAGCAGCCGCACTAGCATCGGGGAGCTGTTTTTT; CDR3 protein: CASSRTSIGELFF
V gene: TRBV5-1; J gene: TRBJ2-5; clone size: -; D gene: -; CDR3 DNA: TGTGCCAGCAGCCGGGGACTCCGCCAAGAGGCCCAGCACTTC; CDR3 protein: CASSRGLRQEAQHF
V gene: TRBV29-1; J gene: TRBJ2-5; clone size: -; D gene: -; CDR3 DNA: TGCAGCGCCCCCCAATCAGGGGCAGAAGAAACCCAGTACTTC; CDR3 protein: CSAPQSGAEETQYF
V gene: TRBV5-4; J gene: TRBJ2-3; clone size: -; D gene: -; CDR3 DNA: TGTGCTAGCAGCACTCCGGCCGTCGATATGCAGTATTTT; CDR3 protein: CASSTPAVDMQYF
V gene: TRBV10-3; J gene: TRBJ1-2; clone size: many; D gene: -; CDR3 DNA: TGTGCCATCAGTGGACAAGGGGCAAACTATGGCTACACCTTC; CDR3 protein: CAISGQGANYGYTF
V gene: TRBV30; J gene: TRBJ2-5; clone size: -; D gene: TRBD2; CDR3 DNA: TGTGCCTGGAGTGGTGGTAGCGGGAAGTACCAAGAGACCCAGAACTTC; CDR3 protein: CAWSGGSGKYQETQNF
V gene: TRBV5-6; J gene: TRBJ2-7; clone size: -; D gene: TRBD1; CDR3 DNA: TGTGCCAGCGGCTTGGTGGACAGGAATACTTACAAGCAGTACTTC; CDR3 protein: CASGLVDRNTYKQYF
V gene: TRBV11-2; J gene: TRBJ2-1; clone size: -; D gene: -; CDR3 DNA: TGTGCCAGCAGATTTTGGCGTAGCTCCAATGAGCACTTCTTC; CDR3 protein: CASRFWRSSNEHFF
V gene: TRBV11-2; J gene: TRBJ2-2; clone size: once; D gene: -; CDR3 DNA: TGTGTCAGCAGTTCAAGGGGTACCGGGGAGCTGTTTTTT; CDR3 protein: CVSSSRGTGELFF
V gene: TRBV6-5; J gene: TRBJ1-5; clone size: many; D gene: -; CDR3 DNA: TGTGCCAGCAGTTACCGGCAGGGAGGCAATCAGCCCCAGCATTTT; CDR3 protein: CASSYRQGGNQPQHF
V gene: TRBV11-2; J gene: TRBJ1-6; clone size: -; D gene: -; CDR3 DNA: TGTGGCAGCAGCTTAGATCCTGGGTCTCCTAATTCACCCCTCCACTTT; CDR3 protein: CGSSLDPGSPNSPLHF
V gene: TRBV11-3; J gene: TRBJ2-1; clone size: -; D gene: TRBD2; CDR3 DNA: TGTGCCAGCAGCTTAGGTCGGGGGGACTGGGGTGTCGATGAGCACTCCTTC; CDR3 protein: CASSLGRGDWGVDEHSF
V gene: TRBV11-2; J gene: TRBJ1-2; clone size: once; D gene: -; CDR3 DNA: TGCGTCAGCAGCTTAACAATACGGGGAGATGGTGGCTATACCTTC; CDR3 protein: CVSSLTIRGDGGYTF
V gene: TRBV4-1; J gene: TRBJ2-7; clone size: -; D gene: -; CDR3 DNA: TGCGCCAGCAGCCAAGTTTCAGGCGATGAGCATTACTTC; CDR3 protein: CASSQVSGDEHYF
V gene: TRBV11-3; J gene: TRBJ2-3; clone size: -; D gene: -; CDR3 DNA: TGTGCTAGCAGCTCACGGAGAAACTCAGATACGCAGTATTTT; CDR3 protein: CASSSRRNSDTQYF
V gene: TRBV28; J gene: TRBJ2-1; clone size: -; D gene: TRBD2; CDR3 DNA: TGTGCCAGCAGGCCCCCACTAGCGGGAGGGAACAATGAGCAGTTCTTC; CDR3 protein: CASRPPLAGGNNEQFF
V gene: TRBV11-3; J gene: TRBJ1-1; clone size: -; D gene: -; CDR3 DNA: TGTGCCAGCAGTTTAGTCGGGGAATACCGGAACACTGAAGTTCTCTTT; CDR3 protein: CASSLVGEYRNTEVLF
V gene: TRBV6-6; J gene: TRBJ1-5; clone size: many; D gene: TRBD1; CDR3 DNA: TGTGCCACTTACAGGGGGCAGGGCGGCAATCAGCCCCAGCATTTT; CDR3 protein: CATYRGQGGNQPQHF
V gene: TRBV4-1; J gene: TRBJ2-2; clone size: -; D gene: -; CDR3 DNA: TGCGCCAGCGACCAAGATGGAGTAGCGAGGGAGCTGTTTTTT; CDR3 protein: CASDQDGVARELFF
V gene: TRBV29-1; J gene: TRBJ2-7; clone size: -; D gene: TRBD2; CDR3 DNA: TGCAATGTTGCCGGACTAGTGGCTTCCTACGAGCAGTACTTC; CDR3 protein: CNVAGLVASYEQYF
V gene: TRBV6-6; J gene: TRBJ2-2; clone size: -; D gene: -; CDR3 DNA: TGTGCCAGTACGATTCGCGGTGACGGGGACCTGTTTTTT; CDR3 protein: CASTIRGDGDLFF
V gene: TRBV12-3/TRBV12-4; J gene: TRBJ2-1; clone size: many; D gene: TRBD2; CDR3 DNA: TGTGCCAGCAAGACCGGGACTAGCGGGAGCTATGAGCAGTTCTTC; CDR3 protein: CASKTGTSGSYEQFF
V gene: TRBV11-2; J gene: TRBJ2-7; clone size: medium-sized; D gene: -; CDR3 DNA: TGTGCCAGCAGCTTAGAGGGCGACCAGCAGTACTTC; CDR3 protein: CASSLEGDQQYF
V gene: TRBV5-6; J gene: TRBJ2-3; clone size: many; D gene: TRBD2; CDR3 DNA: TGTGCCAGCAGCTTGGGGCCACTAGCGGGAGGAGATACGCAGTATTTT; CDR3 protein: CASSLGPLAGGDTQYF